This T cell receptor beta chain was documented in a study of blood T cells in healthy people across ages. PCR was performed a second time for 7 to 11 cycles using a sample-barcoded 5' primer and a J-beta primer mix. Through a template-switch adaptor with 12 random nucleotides, each cDNA molecule received a tag. One entry per CDR3 protein, called by TCRdb with MiXCR from the 5' RACE reads. Of 1 million to 1.2 million distinct CDR3 sequences listed, 30% to 40% are singletons. Total RNA, at least 5 micrograms per sample, was extracted from PBMCs. This clonotype was observed once. What it recognizes is unknown. Findings of the study overall: Greater diversity and more naive CD4+ cells were seen in long-lived donors than in aged donors. Expanded clonotype changes were possibly confounded by unknown donor CMV status.

This receptor was identified in a man younger than 35 in good health. Sequenced input: blood.

The CDR3 DNA sequence: TGTGCCAGCAGCGCGGACACAGGGATCCACGAGCAGTACTTC. It codes for CASSADTGIHEQYF. The chain carries TRBV7-2 and TRBJ2-7, with TRBD1 as a possible D gene (6 bases). The CDR3 is 14 residues long. Between the trimmed V and J ends, which lost 5 bases and 5 bases, there was a span of 16 bases. CDR1 is SGHTA, CDR2 FQGNSA, per germline.